This TCR beta chain was found in a study of shared clonotypes between healthy human individuals (dated by TCRdb to about 2020). Study-wide context: The cohort included a few men and a couple of women between 18 and 49 years of age. For each donor, three plates each were used for CD4 naive and CD4 memory, two plates were used for CD8 naive, and one plate was used for CD8 memory. To estimate repertoire size and how much clonotypes are shared between individuals, the study performed deep sequencing of blood TCR repertoires from a few healthy adults. To increase sequencing depth and limit assay-specific biases, TCR repertoire library preparation and sequencing were carried out by different laboratories using diverse techniques. Between about 0.9 and 8.9 billion PBMCs per donor were obtained by leukapheresis.

Using the deep immunoSEQ assay, TCR CDR3 regions were amplified from genomic DNA by multiplex PCR. For each cell subset, the extracted genomic DNA was distributed evenly across all wells of several immunoSEQ 96-well plates, and each plate served as one replicate. Each replicate PCR for sorted subsets received around 210 ng genomic DNA, equal to 28,000 or so T cell genomes. The purified libraries were quantified using a Qubit 3.0 fluorometer, sized with a Bioanalyzer 2100, and then quantified again using the KAPA Library Quantification kit. A separate single-read 150-cycle Illumina NextSeq 550 flow cell was used to sequence each immunoSEQ 96-well plate. The study's own analysis went as follows. Because only junctional sequences without quality scores were contained in the immunoSEQ output, filtering matching that applied to full-length reads could not be performed. To assign V/J genes and CDR3, sequences were annotated using PyIR, a Python wrapper for IgBLAST v1.9, with IMGT germline references. Reads were filtered out if the reads had weak V/J assignments (E-value above 1e-6), no CDR3, stop codons, out-of-frame junctions, or ambiguous translated residues. V3J clonotypes were defined as sequences sharing an identical inferred V gene, J gene, and CDR3 amino acid sequence. Percentage overlap between repertoires was computed as shared unique clonotypes divided by the size of the smaller repertoire. Richness of each repertoire was evaluated using RTK rarefaction, the Chao1 estimator, and Recon v2.1 estimates of unobserved clonotypes. OLGA was used to compute generation probabilities for all TCRbeta clonotypes that the gDNA method yielded from four donors. In TCRdb, the immuneACCESS table is reduced to in-frame sequences with V and J assigned. These tables do not hold every clone; where another copy was compared, an unresolved V gene accounts for under half, and the others remain unexplained. V, J and clone size reflect that table, while D and trimming were determined from the DNA. The sample table holds 450,000 to 700,000 clones, of which roughly 95% were seen once. The top ten constitute around 0.11% of the sample.

Notes on this clone: What antigen it recognizes has not been identified. No much larger clonotype is one base removed from it; base qualities were not supplied.

General conclusions and limits of the study: Because the study included only a small number of donors, the genetic and exposure-history diversity represented was limited. Pairwise subsampling indicated that sequencing depth was expected to affect the degree of clonotype sharing among donors. Compared with non-shared clonotypes, the clonotypes found in all four sorted-subset donors had higher generation probabilities. Naive subsets generally had larger estimated clonotype richness than memory subsets did. When a few donors were compared, the shared fraction of clonotypes was about 5% for naive CD4, approximately 3.3% for naive CD8, roughly 2.3% for memory CD4, and 0.35% to 0.4% for memory CD8. Even with the large sequencing depth, rarefaction of the sorted-subset datasets indicated that sequencing was incomplete. Sampling was limited to blood, and TCR repertoires in tissue likely differ from TCR repertoires in blood.

CD8 naive samples were obtained by positive selection for CCR7 among CD45RO-negative cells, yielding a CD45RA+CCR7+ population from which TemRA cells were excluded. The donors were healthy, HIV-negative adults who had no recently reported acute infections or vaccinations. Every donor was a Caucasian adult residing in Nashville, Tennessee, USA. Blood was obtained by leukapheresis, after which PBMCs were separated by Ficoll-Histopaque density gradient centrifugation and cryopreserved in liquid nitrogen vapor phase. Purity and quantity of every magnetically sorted T cell population were checked by analytical flow cytometry. Genomic DNA was isolated from every sorted fraction and measured by UV absorbance on a Nanodrop 2000c. CDR1 and CDR2 (MNHEY, SMNVEV) derive from the germline V gene (reference sequence). Clipping removes 0 bases from V and 2 bases from J, with 3 as the unmatched junction base count. The CDR3 goes from the cysteine to the phenylalanine over 17 residues. Only the CDR3 DNA stays, 51 bases, in frame from base 1.

The source of this sequence is a woman aged 30 to 39 in good health. Recombination joined TRBV27 with TRBJ2-6; TRBD2 fits 8 bases in the junction. The sequenced sample was naive CD8+ T cells sorted from blood. Read against the paper, the sample's cell subset or site label means: CD45RA+CCR7+. The sequenced DNA is TGTGCCAGCAGTTTATCAGCGGGAGCTCCTGGGGCCAACGTCCTGACTTTC. This codes for CASSLSAGAPGANVLTF.